This TCR beta chain was identified in a study of a mutant IDH1 vaccine in newly diagnosed glioma. Trimming took 0 bases from V and 6 from J, leaving 9 bases between them. Germline V gene sequence: CDR1 MNHEY, CDR2 SVGAGI. CDR3 length: 13 residues. The protocol was immunoSEQ multiplex PCR, while the TCRdb copy is restricted to in-frame clones and leaves out a portion. This table holds over 80,000 clones, 70% to 90% found once. Indicated time point: baseline, week 1 (first vaccination visit). Noted treatment: pre-vaccination baseline after standard-of-care therapy. The chain joins TRBV6-5 to TRBJ2-7, with D hard to call. The source of this sequence is a woman between 45 and 65 years old with glioma. The source was PBMCs, collected from a glioma patient treated with radiotherapy, temozolomide or both. The CDR3 sequence: CASSYSAVVEQYF. In nucleotides, the CDR3 is TGTGCCAGCAGTTACTCGGCGGTCGTCGAGCAGTACTTC.